This record concerns one T cell receptor (beta chain) sequence. Its target antigen remains unknown. Base qualities were left out, and no much larger clone turns up one base away. This entry comes from a study of blood T cell repertoires in COVID-19 (dated by TCRdb to 2020 to 2022). For the wider study: Samples covering the acute and convalescent phases of COVID-19 were provided by collaborators in the United States, Italy and Spain. The samples were drawn from two sources: the first 160 participants of the ongoing ImmuneRACE study, and 1,000 to 1,500 subjects contributed by 6 global collaborators. Subjects who had been exposed to COVID-19, were actively infected with it, or had recovered from it provided the deeply sampled blood TCRbeta repertoires that made up the dataset. HLA class I and class II types, where available, came from metadata supplied by the sample provider rather than from assay-based typing. The prospective study material was composed of cDNA or gDNA derived from T cells, B-cell-depleted T cells, or PBMCs. The sample metadata nearly always contained a de-identified subject ID, COVID-19 status, age in years and sex. The repertoires were made available in a free public database intended to serve as a resource for research on the immune response to SARS-CoV-2.

TCRbeta CDR3 regions were amplified from genomic DNA by means of the immunoSEQ Assay, a bias-controlled multiplex PCR. In the source study's methods: Nucleated cell counts per sample were estimated from amplification of reference gene primers within the assay. To quantify the absolute abundance of each unique TCRbeta CDR3 rearrangement, sequence reads were collapsed and filtered. For each sample, productive Simpson clonality was calculated as the square root of Simpson's diversity index over productive rearrangements. TCRdb's version of the immuneACCESS table is confined to in-frame rearrangements and falls short of the full clone set. An unresolved V gene accounts for under half of the shortfall where checked; the remainder is of unknown origin. V and J calls and clone size are those listed in that table; D and trimming were worked out from the DNA. This sample comprises under 250,000 clones, roughly nine tenths of them detected only once. Of the sample, 5.5% to 8% is held by the ten largest clones.

Broad study findings and their caveats: The quantity of clinical and demographic metadata differed by source and by participant and was supplied without curation.

A second Seattle source provided samples from volunteer blood donors who had recovered from COVID-19. Each collaborating institution followed its own protocols to collect whole blood in K2EDTA tubes. For TCRbeta analysis, collaborators shipped samples in one of three forms: frozen whole blood, isolated PBMCs, or DNA extracted from either of those sample types. Sequenced input: peripheral blood. The TCR comes from a man aged 55-75 years who had recovered from COVID-19.

In nucleotides, the sequence is TGTGCCAGCAGCCCGACAGGGGTAGGCTACGAGCAGTACTTC. Translated, it reads CASSPTGVGYEQYF. The V and J genes are TRBV3-1 (or the pseudogene TRBV3-2) and TRBJ2-7; 8 central bases correspond to TRBD1. The cysteine opens and the phenylalanine closes a CDR3 of 14 amino acids. Only the CDR3 DNA is retained, 42 bases long and in frame from the first base. After removal of 4 bases from V and 3 bases from J, the junction retains 5 bases not matched to a gene. In the germline V gene (reference sequence), CDR1 corresponds to LGHDT and CDR2 to YNNKEL.